This T cell receptor beta chain was identified during a study of blood T cells in healthy people across ages. This clonotype was counted a single time. PCR was performed a second time for about 6 to 12 cycles using a sample-barcoded 5' primer and a J-beta primer mix. TCRdb recomputed calls from the 5' RACE reads with MiXCR, one row per CDR3 protein. Here the sample spans 790,000 or so distinct CDR3 sequences, roughly 50% being singletons. The sequence derives from a man aged 35 to 55 in good health. Input material: blood.

This CDR3 is CASRLAGGKNIQYF. In DNA form, the CDR3 reads TGTGCCAGCCGCCTAGCGGGGGGGAAAAACATTCAGTACTTC. V is TRBV7-2 and J is TRBJ2-5; 12 positions agree with TRBD2. The J call is in doubt because the DNA end fits TRBJ2-4 better. Germline V lookup: CDR1 SGHTA, CDR2 FQGNSA. The CDR3 extends over 14 amino acids.